Presented here are 28 T cell receptor beta chains from one specimen sequenced in a study of T cells in Graves' hyperthyroidism and ophthalmopathy. Amplification yielded TCR beta CDR3 regions, with RNA transcripts as the source. RT-PCR in the first round (using the HTBI primer set) targeted the TCR CDR3. TCRdb itself ran the multiplex PCR reads through MiXCR, one entry per CDR3 protein. Of around 540,000 distinct CDR3 sequences listed, under 60% were seen once; the top ten hold 8.2%. Sample: peripheral blood or thyroid tissue (not recorded which). These receptors were collected from a woman aged 18-30 years with Graves' hyperthyroidism.

This clonotype was found a few times. This chain uses TRBV2 with TRBJ1-2; D gene unclear. V lost 3 bases, J lost 3 bases, and 11 bases lay in between. The CDR3 runs to 14 residues. Germline V gene lookup returns CDR1 SNHLY and CDR2 FYNNEI. This CDR3 reads CASSDIPDYYGYTF. Here the CDR3 DNA reads TGTGCCAGCAGTGATATACCAGATTACTATGGCTACACCTTC. Looking up the rest from reference TRBV2 and TRBJ1-2 gives the full variable domain: EPEVTQTPSHQVTQMGQEVILRCVPISNHLYFYWYRQILGQKVEFLVSFYNNEISEKSEIFDDQFSVERPDGSNFTLKIRSTKLEDSAMYFCASSDIPDYYGYTFGSGTRLTVV.

At least ten counts were recorded for this clonotype. V is TRBV29-1 and J is TRBJ1-1; D unclear. Per the germline V gene, CDR1 is SQVTM and CDR2 is ANQGSEA. The CDR3 runs 12 residues. V shed 1 base and J shed 3 bases, with 6 bases lying between them. The CDR3 loop reads CSVEGLYTEAFF. The CDR3 nucleotides read TGCAGCGTTGAAGGTTTGTACACTGAAGCTTTCTTT. The full variable domain, completed using reference TRBV29-1 and TRBJ1-1, is SAVISQKPSRDICQRGTSLTIQCQVDSQVTMMFWYRQQPGQSLTLIATANQGSEATYESGFVIDKFPISRPNLTFSTLTVSNMSPEDSSIYLCSVEGLYTEAFFGQGTRLTVV.

The chain uses TRBV29-1 and TRBJ1-5; D might be TRBD1 (6 bases). Trimming pared 7 bases from V and 5 bases from J, leaving 12 bases between. The V gene's germline CDR1 is SQVTM and CDR2 ANQGSEA. The CDR3 is made up of 12 amino acids. DNA for the CDR3: TGCAGCGCCGCAGGGGTCTATCAGCCCCAGCATTTT. This sequence encodes CSAAGVYQPQHF.

V is TRBV7-2 and J is TRBJ2-7; TRBD2 agrees at 9 bases. The trim removed 6 bases at V and 6 bases at J, leaving 9 bases unmatched. Germline CDR1 is SGHTA and CDR2 is FQGNSA. There are 14 residues in the CDR3. CDR3 DNA: TGTGCCAGCAGAGGCGGTAGCGGGAGCATCGAGCAGTACTTC. This codes for CASRGGSGSIEQYF.

Comment on this clonotype: The junction departs from germline at one end; a sequencing error may be responsible. This chain connects TRBV7-9 to TRBJ1-5; D ambiguous. Germline V gene data show CDR1 as SEHNR and CDR2 as FQNEAQ (reference sequence). The length of the CDR3 is 12 residues. This CDR3 reads CVSSSREQPQHF. For the CDR3, the DNA is TGTGTCAGCAGCTCTCGGGAGCAGCCCCAGCATTTT.

The V call is TRBV7-2, the J call TRBJ1-3; D is unclear. Trimming pared 2 bases from V and 0 bases from J, leaving 8 bases between. The CDR3 runs to 15 residues. Germline V gives CDR1 SGHTA, CDR2 FQGNSA. CDR3 DNA: TGTGCCAGCAGCTTACCTGGGCTCTCTGGAAACACCATATATTTT. It codes for CASSLPGLSGNTIYF.

With regard to this clonotype: A read error may account for a junction end that differs from germline. This rearrangement joins TRBV2 to TRBJ2-5; D not certain. The CDR3 contains 14 residues. CDR1 SNHLY and CDR2 FYNNEI come from the germline V gene. CDR3 protein: CASSFQSYQETQYF. The CDR3 region has the DNA TGTGCCAGCAGCTTCCAGTCCTACCAAGAGACCCAGTACTTT. The complete variable domain, with remaining parts taken from reference TRBV2 and TRBJ2-5, reads EPEVTQTPSHQVTQMGQEVILRCVPISNHLYFYWYRQILGQKVEFLVSFYNNEISEKSEIFDDQFSVERPDGSNFTLKIRSTKLEDSAMYFCASSFQSYQETQYFGPGTRLLVL.

The CDR3 here is CASSPTSRYSYEQYF. DNA for the CDR3: TGTGCCAGCAGTCCGACTAGCCGTTACTCCTACGAGCAGTACTTC. This chain joins TRBV12-3 or TRBV12-4 and TRBJ2-7; 7 bases map to TRBD2. The CDR3 covers 15 residues. V shed 5 bases, J shed 0 bases, and the junction held 7 bases outside the gene matches.

The chain is built from TRBV7-8 and TRBJ1-2; 11 positions agree with TRBD1. This CDR3 spans 18 amino acids. J lost 7 bases, V lost 3 bases, and 16 bases had no gene match. CDR1 is SGHVS and CDR2 is FQNEAQ in the germline V gene. The CDR3 protein is CASSFIGDRGLETPGYTF. The CDR3, as DNA: TGTGCCAGCAGCTTCATCGGGGACAGGGGGTTAGAAACGCCTGGCTACACCTTC. The variable domain in full, with the rest retrieved from reference TRBV7-8 and TRBJ1-2, is GAGVSQSPRYKVAKRGQDVALRCDPISGHVSLFWYQQALGQGPEFLTYFQNEAQLDKSGLPSDRFFAERPEGSVSTLKIQRTQQEDSAVYLCASSFIGDRGLETPGYTFGSGTRLTVV.

The V call is TRBV10-3, the J call TRBJ2-7, with 11 bases that match TRBD2. CDR3 length: 17 amino acids. From germline, CDR1 is ENHRY and CDR2 SYGVKD. Germline trimming cut 3 bases from V and 3 bases from J; bases unmatched to any gene: 10. The CDR3 loop reads CAISDPLAGGRGYEQYF. The CDR3 nucleotides are TGTGCCATCAGTGATCCCCTAGCGGGAGGCCGAGGCTACGAGCAGTACTTC.

This clonotype was counted only a few times. V gene TRBV29-1 combines with J gene TRBJ2-2; D perhaps matches TRBD1 (5 bases). The germline V and J ends were trimmed by 5 bases and 7 bases, with 11 bases remaining between them. The germline V gene encodes CDR1 SQVTM and CDR2 ANQGSEA. CDR3 size: 12 residues. For the CDR3, the DNA is TGCAGCGTTATACTTGACAGCGGGGAGCTGTTTTTT. Translated, it gives CSVILDSGELFF.

The chain carries TRBV29-1 and TRBJ1-5; TRBD1 agrees at 8 bases. The CDR3 totals 13 residues. Germline V gene lookup returns CDR1 SQVTM and CDR2 ANQGSEA. J lost 7 bases, V lost 7 bases, and 9 bases had no gene match. The CDR3 here is CSATKQGGQPQHF. DNA of the CDR3: TGCAGCGCCACCAAACAGGGGGGGCAGCCCCAGCATTTT.

This chain joins TRBV7-3 and TRBJ2-7; D perhaps matches TRBD2 (6 bases). Trimming removed 5 bases at V and 4 bases at J, with 30 bases between. Germline CDR1 SGHTA, CDR2 FQGTGA. This CDR3 has 19 amino acids. CDR3 protein: CASSQVPRVRTTSSYEQYF. CDR3 coding DNA: TGTGCCAGCAGCCAAGTACCCAGGGTGAGGACTACTAGCTCGTACGAGCAGTACTTC.

V is TRBV5-1 and J is TRBJ2-7; unclear D gene. Trimming removed 1 base at V and 7 bases at J, with 18 bases between. CDR3 length: 15 amino acids. Germline V lookup: CDR1 SGHRS, CDR2 YFSETQ. CDR3 nucleotide sequence: TGCGCCAGCAGCTTGACCCCAGGCTCCTACAATGAGCAGTACTTC. Protein product: CASSLTPGSYNEQYF.

This clonotype was counted at least ten times. The J gene is TRBJ1-5, the V gene TRBV12-3 or TRBV12-4; unclear D gene. The CDR3 has 11 residues. V lost 1 base, J lost 11 bases, and 6 bases lay in between. This CDR3 is CASSLGVSQHF. In nucleotides, the CDR3 is TGTGCCAGCAGTTTAGGGGTGTCCCAGCATTTT.

This clonotype has a count of ten or more. CDR3 bases: TGCAGCGTTCGAGGCACTGAAGCTTTCTTT. It yields the protein CSVRGTEAFF. The V call is TRBV29-1, the J call TRBJ1-1; D is uncertain. CDR1 is SQVTM, CDR2 ANQGSEA, per germline. V gave up 5 bases and J gave up 4 bases, with 5 bases separating them. The CDR3 is 10 residues long.

This chain connects TRBV20-1 to TRBJ1-1; D not certain. The germline V gene has CDR1 DFQATT and CDR2 SNEGSKA (reference sequence). The length of the CDR3 is 14 residues. V lost 1 base and J 1 base, leaving 10 bases between the germline ends. Here the CDR3 reads CSARGSSSNTEAFF. In DNA, the CDR3 is TGCAGTGCTAGAGGAAGCAGTTCGAACACTGAAGCTTTCTTT.

This clonotype has more than one count but fewer than ten. The V and J genes are TRBV20-1 and TRBJ1-1; maybe TRBD1 (5 bases). CDR3 length: 14 residues. The V gene lost 5 bases and the J gene lost 0 bases, with 13 bases spanning the gap. Germline V gene sequence: CDR1 DFQATT, CDR2 SNEGSKA (reference sequence). The CDR3 is CSAAVGGLNTEAFF. CDR3 DNA sequence: TGCAGTGCTGCCGTGGGGGGATTGAACACTGAAGCTTTCTTT.

The gene calls are TRBV24-1 and TRBJ1-2, with 9 bases identical to TRBD1. Germline V gives CDR1 KGHDR, CDR2 SFDVKD. The CDR3 totals 17 residues. The trim removed 3 bases at V and 4 bases at J, leaving 11 bases unmatched. The chain's CDR3 is CATSDPFRTGAGYGYTF. The CDR3 DNA sequence: TGTGCCACCAGTGATCCCTTTCGGACAGGGGCTGGCTATGGCTACACCTTC.

This chain joins TRBV2 and TRBJ2-3, with D possibly being TRBD1 or TRBD2 (5 bases each). Trimming took 4 bases from V and 1 from J, leaving 9 bases between them. In germline, CDR1 is SNHLY, CDR2 FYNNEI. The CDR3 runs 14 residues. For the CDR3, the DNA is TGTGCCAGCAGTGGGGGGTCAGGCACAGATACGCAGTATTTT. Its translation: CASSGGSGTDTQYF.

The chain combines TRBV5-1 with TRBJ1-2, with D tentatively TRBD1 (5 bases). Between the trimmed V and J ends, which lost 3 bases and 4 bases, there was a span of 13 bases. CDR3 size: 14 residues. Germline lookup yields CDR1 SGHRS and CDR2 YFSETQ. Here the CDR3 DNA reads TGCGCCAGCAGCTCCAAGACAGCAACCTATGGCTACACCTTC. Protein sequence: CASSSKTATYGYTF.

The gene calls are TRBV24-1 and TRBJ2-2, with a weak D call TRBD2 (6 bases). The CDR3 loop spans 15 amino acids. V lost 5 bases to trimming and J lost 2 bases, with 11 bases between them. Looked up from germline, CDR1 is KGHDR and CDR2 is SFDVKD. CDR3: CATSASEGNTGELFF. In DNA, the CDR3 is TGTGCCACCAGTGCTAGCGAGGGAAACACCGGGGAGCTGTTTTTT.

The chain joins TRBV5-1 to TRBJ2-7, with 7 bases lining up with TRBD1. This CDR3 spans 15 amino acids. Germline-derived CDR1 and CDR2 are SGHRS and YFSETQ. J was trimmed by 4 bases and V by 4 bases; bases with no gene match: 11. The CDR3 region has the DNA TGCGCCAGCAGCCCATCCCCGGGACAGCGGTACGAGCAGTACTTC. This translates into CASSPSPGQRYEQYF. Using reference TRBV5-1 and TRBJ2-7 for the parts outside the CDR3, the full variable domain is KAGVTQTPRYLIKTRGQQVTLSCSPISGHRSVSWYQQTPGQGLQFLFEYFSETQRNKGNFPGRFSGRQFSNSRSEMNVSTLELGDSALYLCASSPSPGQRYEQYFGPGTRLTVT.

A word on this clonotype: Its ends do not fully match the called genes, so a read error is possible. CDR3 nucleotides: TGTGCCAGCAGCCGTGGGCCTGAAGGGGCTGTCTTT. Residues: CASSRGPEGAVF. J is TRBJ1-1 and V is TRBV7-9; possible D gene TRBD1, 5 bases. From germline, CDR1 is SEHNR and CDR2 FQNEAQ (reference sequence). CDR3 size: 12 residues.

This clonotype has just one count. CDR3 amino acids: CASSEDREETQYF. The CDR3 coding sequence is TGTGCCAGCAGTGAGGACAGGGAAGAGACCCAGTACTTC. This sequence joins TRBV2 and TRBJ2-5, with 8 bases identical to TRBD1. V lost 3 bases and J lost 3; bases outside the gene matches: 0. The germline CDR1 and CDR2 sequences are SNHLY and FYNNEI. This CDR3 contains 13 residues.

This clonotype showed up just a few times. The rearrangement links TRBV10-3 to TRBJ2-7; 7 bases fit TRBD2. Germline CDR1 reads ENHRY; CDR2 reads SYGVKD. The CDR3 is made up of 14 amino acids. The V segment lost 2 bases and the J segment 4 bases; nucleotides outside the gene matches: 5. The CDR3 sequence: CAISEDREAYEQYF. CDR3 bases: TGTGCCATCAGTGAGGACCGGGAGGCTTACGAGCAGTACTTC.

The chain joins TRBV2 to TRBJ1-5; D is possibly TRBD1 (5 bases). The length of the CDR3 is 15 residues. Trimming left V 8 bases short and J 2 bases short, with 16 bases between. Germline lookup yields CDR1 SNHLY and CDR2 FYNNEI. The CDR3 DNA reads as TGTGCCAGCTCACTCCCAGGGAGCGGCAATCAGCCCCAGCATTTT. It encodes CASSLPGSGNQPQHF.

This clonotype was recorded a few times. This chain links TRBV2 with TRBJ1-2; D gene unclear. V gave up 5 bases and J gave up 8 bases, with 15 bases separating them. The CDR3 loop spans 13 amino acids. The germline V gene encodes CDR1 SNHLY and CDR2 FYNNEI. CDR3 loop: CASSLSPLSGYTF. CDR3 coding DNA: TGTGCCAGCAGTTTATCGCCCCTATCCGGCTACACCTTC. The variable domain in full, completed from reference TRBV2 and TRBJ1-2, reads EPEVTQTPSHQVTQMGQEVILRCVPISNHLYFYWYRQILGQKVEFLVSFYNNEISEKSEIFDDQFSVERPDGSNFTLKIRSTKLEDSAMYFCASSLSPLSGYTFGSGTRLTVV.